Presented here are 6 T cell receptor beta chains from one specimen sequenced in a study of T cell responses to AZD1222 COVID-19 vaccine. TCRdb's copy holds only in-frame clones and misses some; the assay was immunoSEQ multiplex PCR. The data hold roughly 170,000 clones, with roughly 94% observed a single time. The sequenced sample was peripheral blood, obtained 28 days after the second AZD1222 dose. The receptors come from an adult who received the AZD1222 COVID-19 vaccine.

This chain uses TRBV27 with TRBJ1-1; a possible D gene is TRBD1 (5 bases). The CDR3 contains 15 residues. The V gene's germline CDR1 is MNHEY and CDR2 SMNVEV (reference sequence). V shed 5 bases and J shed 1 base, with 14 bases lying between them. CDR3 in amino acids: CASSERNTGNTEAFF. In DNA form, the CDR3 reads TGTGCCAGCAGTGAACGGAACACAGGGAACACTGAAGCTTTCTTT.

V is TRBV5-1 and J is TRBJ2-7; 10 bases are shared with TRBD1. Germline loops: CDR1 SGHRS, CDR2 YFSETQ. This CDR3 contains 14 residues. The V gene end was trimmed by 2 bases and the J gene end by 5 bases; junction bases not matched to a gene: 4. CDR3 sequence: CASSLTGTGDEQYF. CDR3 DNA: TGCGCCAGCAGCTTAACCGGGACAGGGGACGAGCAGTACTTC.

The chain uses TRBV19 and TRBJ1-5; D may be TRBD1 (6 bases). CDR3 length equals 14 residues. Germline V gene data show CDR1 as LNHDA and CDR2 as SQIVND (reference sequence). The V gene lost 6 bases and the J gene lost 1 base, with 10 bases spanning the gap. CDR3 bases: TGTGCCAGTAGCCTCACAGGGAGCAATCAGCCCCAGCATTTT. Its translation is CASSLTGSNQPQHF.

V is TRBV6-5 and J is TRBJ1-5; 7 bases fit TRBD1. The germline CDR1 and CDR2 sequences are MNHEY and SVGAGI. The CDR3 is made up of 14 amino acids. Trimming removed 6 bases from V and 6 bases from J; junction bases left unmatched: 8. The CDR3 DNA sequence: TGTGCCAGCAGACCGGGACAGCCATCTCAGCCCCAGCATTTT. It yields the protein CASRPGQPSQPQHF.

The J gene is TRBJ2-5, the V gene TRBV7-8; TRBD2 aligns across 10 bases. The CDR3 is 16 amino acids. Germline CDR1 and CDR2: SGHVS and FQNEAQ. The V gene end was trimmed by 5 bases and the J gene end by 0 bases; junction bases not matched to a gene: 6. CDR3 in amino acids: CASSPGTSANQETQYF. DNA for the CDR3: TGTGCCAGCAGCCCCGGGACTAGCGCTAACCAAGAGACCCAGTACTTC. Using reference TRBV7-8 and TRBJ2-5 for the parts outside the CDR3, the full variable domain is GAGVSQSPRYKVAKRGQDVALRCDPISGHVSLFWYQQALGQGPEFLTYFQNEAQLDKSGLPSDRFFAERPEGSVSTLKIQRTQQEDSAVYLCASSPGTSANQETQYFGPGTRLLVL.

The chain links TRBV10-1 to TRBJ1-1, with D unclear. V was pared by 5 bases and J by 1 base, with 5 bases between. Germline-derived CDR1 and CDR2 are WNHNN and SYGVQD (reference sequence). The CDR3 is made up of 12 amino acids. The CDR3: CASSLGNTEAFF. The DNA for the CDR3 is TGCGCCAGCAGTCTAGGGAACACTGAAGCTTTCTTT.